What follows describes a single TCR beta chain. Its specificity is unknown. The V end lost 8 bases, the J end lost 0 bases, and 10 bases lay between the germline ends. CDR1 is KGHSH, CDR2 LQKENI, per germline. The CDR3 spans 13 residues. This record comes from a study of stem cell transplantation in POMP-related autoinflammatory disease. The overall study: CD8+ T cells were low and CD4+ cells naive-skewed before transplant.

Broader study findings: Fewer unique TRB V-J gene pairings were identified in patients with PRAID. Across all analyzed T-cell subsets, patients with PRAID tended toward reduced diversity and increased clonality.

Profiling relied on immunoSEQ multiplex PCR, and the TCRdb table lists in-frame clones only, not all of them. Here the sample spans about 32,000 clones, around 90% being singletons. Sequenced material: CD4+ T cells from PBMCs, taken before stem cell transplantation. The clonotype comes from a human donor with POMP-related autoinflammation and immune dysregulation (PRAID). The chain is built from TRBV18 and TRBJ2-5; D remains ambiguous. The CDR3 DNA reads TGTGCCAGCCAACTGGGTTACCAAGAGACCCAGTACTTC. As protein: CASQLGYQETQYF.